The 28 T cell receptor beta chains given below trace back to one sample, sequenced in a study of cytomegalovirus exposure and HLA in healthy donors. PCR primers comprised 60 Vbeta and 13 Jbeta primers. TCRdb's table, derived via immunoSEQ multiplex PCR, lists solely in-frame clones and lacks some. The sample includes more than 90,000 clones. The sample was PBMCs. The receptors derive from a man in his forties in good health and CMV-seropositive.

The chain has TRBV5-6 and TRBJ1-2; TRBD1 matches 9 bases. This CDR3 contains 14 residues. Germline V gene sequence: CDR1 SGHDT, CDR2 YYEEEE. V lost 4 bases and J lost 6; bases outside the gene matches: 7. In nucleotides, the CDR3 is TGTGCCAGCAGCCCGAACAGGGGGCGTGATGGCTACACCTTC. It is translated as CASSPNRGRDGYTF. The full variable domain, with the rest looked up from reference TRBV5-6 and TRBJ1-2, is DAGVTQSPTHLIKTRGQQVTLRCSPKSGHDTVSWYQQALGQGPQFIFQYYEEEERQRGNFPDRFSGHQFPNYSSELNVNALLLGDSALYLCASSPNRGRDGYTFGSGTRLTVV.

DNA for the CDR3: TGTGCCAGCAGCCAATACGACGGAGGCTTTTTCTATGGCTACACCTTC. It is translated as CASSQYDGGFFYGYTF. The rearrangement links TRBV14 to TRBJ1-2; no clear D. There are 16 residues in the CDR3. Between the trimmed V and J ends, which lost 2 bases and 4 bases, there was a span of 17 bases. The V gene's germline CDR1 is SGHDN and CDR2 FVKESK.

V gene TRBV28 combines with J gene TRBJ2-7; 9 positions match TRBD1. The germline gives CDR1 MDHEN, CDR2 SYDVKM. With 7 bases clipped from V and 5 bases from J, the junction kept 9 bases outside the gene matches. CDR3 size: 14 residues. DNA of the CDR3: TGTGCCAGCAATCTCGGGACAGGGATCCACGAGCAGTACTTC. This codes for CASNLGTGIHEQYF. Full variable domain (remainder filled in from reference TRBV28 and TRBJ2-7): DVKVTQSSRYLVKRTGEKVFLECVQDMDHENMFWYRQDPGLGLRLIYFSYDVKMKEKGDIPEGYSVSREKKERFSLILESASTNQTSMYLCASNLGTGIHEQYFGPGTRLTVT.

DNA of the CDR3: TGTGCCAGCAGCCCTCCCCAGGTCTCATATAATTCACCCCTCCACTTT. This gives the protein CASSPPQVSYNSPLHF. V and J are TRBV6-6 and TRBJ1-6; D is ambiguous. The V end lost 6 bases, the J end lost 4 bases, and 16 bases lay between the germline ends. The CDR3 has 16 amino acids. CDR1 and CDR2 (germline): MNHNY, SVGAGI (reference sequence).

V and J are TRBV7-9 and TRBJ2-1, with D maybe TRBD1 (5 bases). From germline, CDR1 is SEHNR and CDR2 FQNEAQ (reference sequence). The CDR3 sequence is 13 residues long. Trimming pared 0 bases from V and 8 bases from J, leaving 8 bases between. CDR3 amino acids: CASSLASGYEQFF. CDR3 in DNA: TGTGCCAGCAGCTTAGCGTCAGGGTATGAGCAGTTCTTC.

The chain uses TRBV9 and TRBJ1-1, with D unclear. Germline lookup yields CDR1 SGDLS and CDR2 YYNGEE. Trimming took off 4 bases at V and 6 bases at J, with 16 bases between the two ends. CDR3 length: 14 residues. CDR3 coding DNA: TGTGCCAGCAGCCCCGGAGGTCTAGCCGCTGAAGCTTTCTTT. This gives the protein CASSPGGLAAEAFF. Full variable domain (rest looked up from reference TRBV9 and TRBJ1-1): DSGVTQTPKHLITATGQRVTLRCSPRSGDLSVYWYQQSLDQGLQFLIQYYNGEERAKGNILERFSAQQFPDLHSELNLSSLELGDSALYFCASSPGGLAAEAFFGQGTRLTVV.

The V gene is TRBV30, the J gene TRBJ2-3; 8 nucleotides agree with TRBD1. J lost 0 bases, V lost 4 bases, and 6 bases had no gene match. Germline CDR1 reads GTSNPN; CDR2 reads SVGIG (reference sequence). The length of the CDR3 is 15 residues. The DNA for the CDR3 is TGTGCCTGGACCGGGACAGGACATAGCACAGATACGCAGTATTTT. Translating gives CAWTGTGHSTDTQYF.

This rearrangement joins TRBV5-4 to TRBJ1-1; D not certain. This CDR3 has 15 amino acids. Germline CDR1 and CDR2: SGHNT and YYREEE (reference sequence). Trimming stripped 2 bases from V and 0 bases from J, with 11 bases between. CDR3 in DNA: TGTGCCAGCAGCTTTCAGCTACAGTTGAACACTGAAGCTTTCTTT. Protein: CASSFQLQLNTEAFF.

V is TRBV5-6 and J is TRBJ2-3; tentatively, D is TRBD1 (5 bases). Deletions cut 3 bases from V and 0 bases from J, with 17 bases between. Germline V gene lookup returns CDR1 SGHDT and CDR2 YYEEEE. This CDR3 is 17 amino acids long. The CDR3, as DNA: TGTGCCAGCAGCTCGCTGGGGCGAGGCAGAAGCACAGATACGCAGTATTTT. Protein: CASSSLGRGRSTDTQYF.

V gene TRBV7-8 combines with J gene TRBJ1-2, with D maybe TRBD1 (5 bases). The CDR3 totals 14 residues. Per the germline V gene, CDR1 is SGHVS and CDR2 is FQNEAQ. V lost 5 bases and J 0 bases, leaving 10 bases between the germline ends. The chain's CDR3 is CASSPTEANYGYTF. The CDR3 coding sequence is TGTGCCAGCAGCCCGACAGAAGCTAACTATGGCTACACCTTC.

The V gene is TRBV19, the J gene TRBJ2-6, with a possible D match to TRBD2 (6 bases). CDR3 length equals 15 residues. Trimming took off 7 bases at V and 2 bases at J, with 12 bases between the two ends. Germline V lookup: CDR1 LNHDA, CDR2 SQIVND (reference sequence). The CDR3 here is CASTQRRAGANVLTF. The CDR3 DNA reads as TGTGCCAGTACCCAAAGGAGGGCTGGGGCCAACGTCCTGACTTTC.

The rearrangement joins TRBV4-2 to TRBJ2-2; 10 positions agree with TRBD2. The CDR3 loop spans 16 amino acids. Trimming removed 5 bases from V and 1 base from J; junction bases left unmatched: 4. Germline CDR1 and CDR2: LGHNA and YNFKEQ. The CDR3: CASSARLAGNTGELFF. In DNA form, the CDR3 reads TGTGCCAGCAGCGCCCGACTAGCGGGGAACACCGGGGAGCTGTTTTTT.

Remarks on this clone: The same CDR3 also results from other DNA sequences found in this sample. This chain uses TRBV15 with TRBJ2-7, with 7 bases identical to TRBD1. V was clipped by 0 bases and J by 3 bases; unmatched bases: 2. The CDR3 covers 14 residues. Looked up from germline, CDR1 is LNHNV and CDR2 is YYDKDF (reference sequence). CDR3 bases: TGTGCCACCAGCAGAGACAGGGGGAACTACGAGCAGTACTTC. Its translation is CATSRDRGNYEQYF.

The chain couples TRBV27 to TRBJ1-5; D uncertain. The CDR3 contains 16 residues. Trimming cost V 4 bases and J 6 bases, with 19 bases left between them. Per the germline V gene, CDR1 is MNHEY and CDR2 is SMNVEV (reference sequence). The CDR3, as DNA: TGTGCCAGCAGTTCAGATCGGGCCCCTCGGGGTCAGCCCCAGCATTTT. It yields the protein CASSSDRAPRGQPQHF.

The rearrangement links TRBV5-1 to TRBJ1-1; 8 bases map to TRBD1. This CDR3 has 14 amino acids. Germline V lookup: CDR1 SGHRS, CDR2 YFSETQ. The V segment lost 2 bases and the J segment 3 bases; nucleotides outside the gene matches: 3. The CDR3 here is CASSFNRGDTEAFF. The CDR3, as DNA: TGCGCCAGCAGCTTTAACAGGGGGGACACTGAAGCTTTCTTT.

The chain links TRBV15 to TRBJ2-7, with TRBD2 matching 11 bases. Germline CDR1 and CDR2: LNHNV and YYDKDF (reference sequence). J lost 3 bases, V lost 0 bases, and 7 bases had no gene match. This CDR3 region has 17 residues. The CDR3 here is CATSRDQLAGDLYEQYF. The CDR3 coding sequence is TGTGCCACCAGCAGAGATCAACTAGCGGGAGATCTCTACGAGCAGTACTTC.

V is TRBV5-4 and J is TRBJ2-7; 7 nucleotides match TRBD1. Germline CDR1 reads SGHNT; CDR2 reads YYREEE (reference sequence). The V and J ends lost 3 bases and 5 bases, in that order; junction bases with no gene match: 11. The CDR3 is 15 amino acids. This CDR3 is CASSSPRTGRDEQYF. In DNA, the CDR3 is TGTGCCAGCAGCTCCCCAAGGACAGGTCGGGACGAGCAGTACTTC.

This chain joins TRBV29-1 and TRBJ2-5; 10 nucleotides line up with TRBD1. The CDR3 is 16 amino acids. The ends lost 0 bases at V and 5 bases at J; junction bases unmatched: 9. Germline assignment: CDR1 SQVTM and CDR2 ANQGSEA. CDR3 amino acids: CSVEEDRGKGWETQYF. CDR3 bases: TGCAGCGTTGAAGAGGACAGGGGGAAGGGTTGGGAGACCCAGTACTTC.

The chain is built from TRBV5-6 and TRBJ2-5; TRBD2 matches 7 bases. From germline, CDR1 is SGHDT and CDR2 YYEEEE. The trim removed 3 bases at V and 0 bases at J, leaving 2 bases unmatched. CDR3 size: 14 residues. The CDR3 bases are TGTGCCAGCAGCTGGGGGGGGTACCAAGAGACCCAGTACTTC. The encoded protein is CASSWGGYQETQYF.

The chain recombines TRBV28 with TRBJ1-2, with D possibly being TRBD1 (6 bases). CDR3 length equals 13 residues. V was trimmed by 9 bases and J by 4 bases, leaving 15 bases between them. Germline V gene sequence: CDR1 MDHEN, CDR2 SYDVKM. In nucleotides, the CDR3 is TGTGCCAGTGAAACCCGGGACATCTATGGCTACACCTTC. Translation: CASETRDIYGYTF.

V is TRBV7-9 and J is TRBJ2-5; 13 bases agree with TRBD2. J was trimmed by 4 bases and V by 6 bases; bases with no gene match: 8. CDR1 and CDR2 from the germline V gene are SEHNR and FQNEAQ (reference sequence). The CDR3 is 16 residues long. DNA for the CDR3: TGTGCCAGCAGTTTCACTAGCGGGAGGGCCGGAGAGACCCAGTACTTC. Encoded protein: CASSFTSGRAGETQYF. Together with reference TRBV7-9 and TRBJ2-5, the CDR3 gives the full variable domain: DTGVSQNPRHKITKRGQNVTFRCDPISEHNRLYWYRQTLGQGPEFLTYFQNEAQLEKSRLLSDRFSAERPKGSFSTLEIQRTEQGDSAMYLCASSFTSGRAGETQYFGPGTRLLVL.

J is TRBJ2-1 and V is TRBV19; D might be TRBD2 (6 bases). The CDR3 runs to 15 residues. CDR1 and CDR2 from the germline V gene are LNHDA and SQIVND (reference sequence). Trimming cost V 7 bases and J 0 bases, with 13 bases left between them. CDR3 bases: TGTGCCAGTACGGAGGGGCTAAGCTCCTACAATGAGCAGTTCTTC. Protein sequence: CASTEGLSSYNEQFF.

The V and J genes are TRBV29-1 and TRBJ2-7; possible D gene TRBD2, 6 bases. The CDR3 runs to 12 residues. With 6 bases removed from V and 6 bases from J, the gap between germline ends came to 15 bases. The germline CDR1 and CDR2 sequences are SQVTM and ANQGSEA. In nucleotides, the CDR3 is TGCAGCGTCATCCGGGGGACGGGCGAGCAGTACTTC. Protein product: CSVIRGTGEQYF.

The chain couples TRBV9 to TRBJ1-5; TRBD1 agrees at 7 bases. V dropped 5 bases and J dropped 4; count of bases not matched to a gene: 9. The germline V gene has CDR1 SGDLS and CDR2 YYNGEE. This CDR3 region has 15 residues. CDR3 sequence: CASRADRVKNQPQHF. The CDR3 region has the DNA TGTGCCAGCAGAGCTGACAGGGTAAAGAATCAGCCCCAGCATTTT. The variable domain in full, with the rest retrieved from reference TRBV9 and TRBJ1-5, is DSGVTQTPKHLITATGQRVTLRCSPRSGDLSVYWYQQSLDQGLQFLIQYYNGEERAKGNILERFSAQQFPDLHSELNLSSLELGDSALYFCASRADRVKNQPQHFGDGTRLSIL.

The chain joins TRBV7-9 to TRBJ1-2; 7 bases are shared with TRBD1. The V segment lost 5 bases and the J segment 2 bases; nucleotides outside the gene matches: 11. CDR3 length: 16 residues. The V gene's germline CDR1 is SEHNR and CDR2 FQNEAQ (reference sequence). The CDR3 region is CASSLPSTGKNYGYTF. The CDR3 coding sequence is TGTGCCAGCAGCCTTCCCTCGACAGGGAAGAACTATGGCTACACCTTC.

V is TRBV7-2 and J is TRBJ2-3, with D maybe TRBD2 (6 bases). This CDR3 has 14 residues. CDR1 is SGHTA and CDR2 is FQGNSA in the germline V gene. With 5 bases removed from V and 5 bases from J, the gap between germline ends came to 14 bases. CDR3 in DNA: TGTGCCAGCAGCATCACTGGGACTCAAGATACGCAGTATTTT. Protein sequence: CASSITGTQDTQYF.

The chain employs TRBV4-1 and TRBJ2-5; D is possibly TRBD2 (5 bases). The V end lost 3 bases, the J end lost 1 base, and 9 bases lay between the germline ends. Germline CDR1 is MGHRA and CDR2 is YSYEKL. The CDR3 consists of 14 residues. In nucleotides, the CDR3 is TGCGCCAGCAGCCAGGGAGCAGTCCAAGAGACCCAGTACTTC. This translates into CASSQGAVQETQYF.

Regarding this clone: Its ends do not fully match the called genes, so a read error is possible. CDR3 bases: TGTGCCAGCAGTTACTCGGGGACTAAGGTTTACAATAAGCAGTTCTTC. Translating it yields CASSYSGTKVYNKQFF. The chain combines TRBV6-5 with TRBJ2-1, with 7 bases aligning to TRBD2. Germline-derived CDR1 and CDR2 are MNHEY and SVGAGI. The length of the CDR3 is 16 residues.